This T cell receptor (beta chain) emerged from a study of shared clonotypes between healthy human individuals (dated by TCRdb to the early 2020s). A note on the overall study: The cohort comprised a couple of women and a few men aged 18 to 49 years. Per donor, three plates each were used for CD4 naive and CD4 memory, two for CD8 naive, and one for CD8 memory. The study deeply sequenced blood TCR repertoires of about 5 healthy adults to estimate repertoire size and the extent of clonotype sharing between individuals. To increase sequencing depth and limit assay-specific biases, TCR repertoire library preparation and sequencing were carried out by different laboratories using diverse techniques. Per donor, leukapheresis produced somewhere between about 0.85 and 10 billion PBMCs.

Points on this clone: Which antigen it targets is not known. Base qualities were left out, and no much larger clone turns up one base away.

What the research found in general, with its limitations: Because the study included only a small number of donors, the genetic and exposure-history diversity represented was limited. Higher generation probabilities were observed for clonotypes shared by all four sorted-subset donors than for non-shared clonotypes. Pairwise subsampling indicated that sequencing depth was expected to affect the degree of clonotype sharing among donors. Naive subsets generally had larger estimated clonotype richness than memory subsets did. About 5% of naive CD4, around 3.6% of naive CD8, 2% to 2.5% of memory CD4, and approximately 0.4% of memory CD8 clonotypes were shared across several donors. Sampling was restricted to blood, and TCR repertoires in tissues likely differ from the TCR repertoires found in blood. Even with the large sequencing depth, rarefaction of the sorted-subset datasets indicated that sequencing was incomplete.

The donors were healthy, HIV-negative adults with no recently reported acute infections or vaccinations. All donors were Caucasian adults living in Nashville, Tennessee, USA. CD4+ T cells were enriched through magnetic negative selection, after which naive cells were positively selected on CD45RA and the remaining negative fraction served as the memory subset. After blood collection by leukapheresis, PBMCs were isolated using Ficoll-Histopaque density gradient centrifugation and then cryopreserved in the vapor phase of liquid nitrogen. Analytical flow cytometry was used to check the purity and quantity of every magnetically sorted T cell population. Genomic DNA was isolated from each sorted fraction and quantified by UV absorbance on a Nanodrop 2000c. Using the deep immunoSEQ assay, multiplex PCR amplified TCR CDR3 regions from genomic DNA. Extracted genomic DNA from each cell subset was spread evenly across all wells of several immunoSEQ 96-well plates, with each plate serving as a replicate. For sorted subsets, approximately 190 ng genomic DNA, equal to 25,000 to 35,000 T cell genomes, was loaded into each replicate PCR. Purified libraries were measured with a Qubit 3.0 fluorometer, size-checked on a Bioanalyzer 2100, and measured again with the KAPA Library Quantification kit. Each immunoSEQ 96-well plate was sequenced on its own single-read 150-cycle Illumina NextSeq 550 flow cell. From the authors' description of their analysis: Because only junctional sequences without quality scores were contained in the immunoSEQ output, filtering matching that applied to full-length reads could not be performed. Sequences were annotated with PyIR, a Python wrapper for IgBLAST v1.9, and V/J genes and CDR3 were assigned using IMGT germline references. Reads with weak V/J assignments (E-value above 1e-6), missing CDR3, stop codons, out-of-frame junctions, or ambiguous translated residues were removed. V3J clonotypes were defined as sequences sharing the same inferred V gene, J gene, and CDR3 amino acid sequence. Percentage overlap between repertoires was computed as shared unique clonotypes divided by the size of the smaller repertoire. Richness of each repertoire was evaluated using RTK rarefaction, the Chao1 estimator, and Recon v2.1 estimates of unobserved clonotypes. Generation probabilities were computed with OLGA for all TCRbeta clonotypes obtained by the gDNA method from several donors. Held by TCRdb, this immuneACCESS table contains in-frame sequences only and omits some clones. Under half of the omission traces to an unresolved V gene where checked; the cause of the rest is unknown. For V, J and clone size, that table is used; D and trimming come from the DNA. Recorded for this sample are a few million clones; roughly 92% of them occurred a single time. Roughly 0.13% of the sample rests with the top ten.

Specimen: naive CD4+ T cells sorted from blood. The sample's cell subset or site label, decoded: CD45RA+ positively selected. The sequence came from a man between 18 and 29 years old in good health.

The CDR3 loop reads CASPGLAGATDTQYF. The sequenced DNA is TGTGCCAGCCCTGGACTAGCGGGGGCAACAGATACGCAGTATTTT. This chain is built from TRBV18 and TRBJ2-3; TRBD2 agrees with 13 junctional bases. The CDR3 goes from the cysteine to the phenylalanine over 15 residues. Just the 45-base CDR3 DNA is kept, in frame starting at base 1. In the germline V gene, CDR1 corresponds to KGHSH and CDR2 to LQKENI. Trimming leaves V shorter by 8 bases and J shorter by 3 bases, with the junction holding 5 bases beyond the gene matches.